A selection of T cell receptor beta chains follows, all from one sample in a study of immune heterogeneity within non-small cell lung tumors. In TCRdb, the multiplex PCR reads were re-called with MiXCR into one record per CDR3 protein. The sample gives a few thousand distinct CDR3 sequences, approximately 15% of which show up once; under 25% is in the top ten. Input material: lung tumor tissue. All receptors come from a female donor with non-small cell lung cancer. CDR3s include the opening cysteine and the closing phenylalanine or tryptophan. D genes are given only for firm matches. Clone size is shown for a subset of rows, as once, few, many or a class of expanded clone.

clone size: medium-sized
D gene: TRBD2
CDR3 length: 14
V gene: TRBV13
J gene: TRBJ2-3
CDR3 protein: CASSQYGLAGTQYF
CDR3 DNA: TGTGCCAGCAGCCAATACGGACTAGCGGGTACGCAGTATTTT

clone size: medium-sized
D gene: .
CDR3 length: 15
V gene: TRBV28
J gene: TRBJ2-6
CDR3 protein: CASSSPGTGANVLTF
CDR3 DNA: TGTGCCAGCAGTTCGCCTGGTACTGGGGCCAACGTCCTGACTTTC

clone size: few
D gene: .
CDR3 length: 13
V gene: TRBV28
J gene: TRBJ1-2
CDR3 protein: CASSTTWANGYTF
CDR3 DNA: TGTGCCAGCAGTACCACGTGGGCGAATGGCTACACATTC

clone size: medium-sized
D gene: TRBD1
CDR3 length: 15
V gene: TRBV7-8
J gene: TRBJ1-5
CDR3 protein: CASSLVGGGNQPQHF
CDR3 DNA: TGTGCCAGCAGCTTAGTAGGGGGCGGCAATCAGCCCCAGCATTTT

clone size: .
D gene: .
CDR3 length: 15
V gene: TRBV7-9
J gene: TRBJ1-2
CDR3 protein: CASSLALPKGYGYTF
CDR3 DNA: TGTGCCAGCAGCTTAGCGCTACCGAAAGGGTATGGCTACACCTTC

clone size: many
D gene: .
CDR3 length: 15
V gene: TRBV2
J gene: TRBJ2-4
CDR3 protein: CASGGPAGVENIQYF
CDR3 DNA: TGTGCCAGCGGCGGGCCAGCGGGCGTTGAAAACATTCAGTACTTC

clone size: medium-sized
D gene: TRBD2
CDR3 length: 14
V gene: TRBV12-3/TRBV12-4
J gene: TRBJ2-1
CDR3 protein: CASRREAGDNEQFF
CDR3 DNA: TGTGCCAGCAGACGTGAAGCGGGGGACAATGAGCAGTTCTTC

clone size: medium-sized
D gene: TRBD2
CDR3 length: 16
V gene: TRBV28
J gene: TRBJ2-3
CDR3 protein: CASSWGEREDSDTQYF
CDR3 DNA: TGTGCCAGCAGTTGGGGAGAGCGGGAGGATTCAGATACGCAGTATTTT

clone size: medium-sized
D gene: .
CDR3 length: 16
V gene: TRBV11-2
J gene: TRBJ2-2
CDR3 protein: CASSLRLGGGPGELFF
CDR3 DNA: TGTGCCAGCAGCCTTAGGTTGGGAGGAGGGCCCGGGGAGCTGTTTTTT

clone size: large
D gene: .
CDR3 length: 11
V gene: TRBV7-2
J gene: TRBJ2-5
CDR3 protein: CASSPFQTQYF
CDR3 DNA: TGTGCCAGCAGCCCCTTCCAGACCCAGTACTTC

clone size: medium-sized
D gene: TRBD2
CDR3 length: 16
V gene: TRBV28
J gene: TRBJ2-1
CDR3 protein: CASTYEQGLAGTEQFF
CDR3 DNA: TGTGCCAGCACCTACGAGCAGGGACTAGCGGGAACTGAGCAGTTCTTC

clone size: medium-sized
D gene: TRBD2
CDR3 length: 16
V gene: TRBV9
J gene: TRBJ2-7
CDR3 protein: CASSVGGLAVPYEQYF
CDR3 DNA: TGTGCCAGCAGCGTGGGTGGGCTAGCGGTCCCCTACGAGCAGTACTTC

clone size: medium-sized
D gene: .
CDR3 length: 17
V gene: TRBV6-1
J gene: TRBJ1-1
CDR3 protein: CASSETPGGRGDTEAFF
CDR3 DNA: TGTGCCAGCAGTGAAACCCCGGGGGGCCGAGGGGACACTGAAGCTTTCTTT

clone size: medium-sized
D gene: TRBD2
CDR3 length: 16
V gene: TRBV27
J gene: TRBJ2-1
CDR3 protein: CASSLSPLAGGGEQFF
CDR3 DNA: TGTGCCAGCAGTTTATCGCCCCTAGCGGGAGGAGGCGAGCAGTTCTTC

clone size: medium-sized
D gene: TRBD1
CDR3 length: 16
V gene: TRBV10-3
J gene: TRBJ1-4
CDR3 protein: CAISAKMGQGLEKLFF
CDR3 DNA: TGTGCCATCAGTGCGAAAATGGGACAGGGACTTGAAAAACTGTTTTTT

clone size: large
D gene: TRBD1
CDR3 length: 14
V gene: TRBV28
J gene: TRBJ1-4
CDR3 protein: CASSLTGLDEKLFF
CDR3 DNA: TGTGCCAGCAGCCTGACAGGGTTGGATGAAAAACTGTTTTTT